These T cell receptor beta chains were read from a single sample in a study of tumor-infiltrating lymphocytes in localized non-small cell lung cancer. Using immunoSEQ multiplex PCR, the repertoire was profiled, and TCRdb retains in-frame clones only, with some absent. The data hold around 25,000 clones, with less than 70% observed a single time. Sample: lung tumor tissue. These receptors all come from a human donor with non-small cell lung cancer. The CDR3 runs from the conserved cysteine through the conserved F or W. A D gene is named only where the DNA matches it firmly. A clone size is listed for some rows: how often the clone was seen (once, few, many), or a class if it is expanded.

d_call	v_call	clone_size	j_call	cdr3_nt	cdr3_aa
TRBD1	TRBV19	.	TRBJ1-2	TGTGCCAGTAGTTTCGACACAGGGGGCTATGGCTACACCTTC	CASSFDTGGYGYTF
TRBD2	TRBV2	once	TRBJ2-5	TGTGCCAGCAGTCGAGGACTAGCGGGAGCCCAAGAGACCCAGTACTTC	CASSRGLAGAQETQYF
TRBD2	TRBV29-1	.	TRBJ2-7	TGCAGCGCCACCACGGGAGGCCGCTACGAGCAGTACTTC	CSATTGGRYEQYF
.	TRBV28	once	TRBJ2-2	TGTGCCAGCAGTCCATCGAGCACCGGGGAGCTGTTTTTT	CASSPSSTGELFF
.	TRBV5-5	few	TRBJ2-1	TGTGCCAGCAGCTCTACTCCCTACAATGAGCAGTTCTTC	CASSSTPYNEQFF
.	TRBV6-5	.	TRBJ1-1	TGTGCCAGCAGTTACTCGACGGGGCTGGCGGCTTTCTTT	CASSYSTGLAAFF
.	TRBV18	.	TRBJ1-5	TGTGCCAGCTCATCCACACAGGGCAATCAGCCCCAGCATTTT	CASSSTQGNQPQHF
.	TRBV4-1	.	TRBJ1-1	TGCGCCAGCAGCCTAGGACATTTGAACACTGAAGCTTTCTTT	CASSLGHLNTEAFF
TRBD1	TRBV7-9	.	TRBJ2-2	TGTGCCAGCAGCCATACCGACAGGGCCACCGGGGAGCTGTTTTTT	CASSHTDRATGELFF
.	TRBV28	medium-sized	TRBJ1-2	TGTGCCAGCAGTTTATTCTCCAGGGCGGATGGCTACACCTTC	CASSLFSRADGYTF
.	TRBV5-3	.	TRBJ1-4	TGTGCCAGAAGCCCCCAGGCCTGCAATGAAAAACTGTTTTTT	CARSPQACNEKLFF
.	TRBV19	.	TRBJ2-4	TGTGCCAGTAGCCCCTACTGGGACAAAAACATTCAGTACTTC	CASSPYWDKNIQYF
.	TRBV2	few	TRBJ1-5	TGTGCCAGCAGCCGGGACGATCCTCCCAATCAGCCCCAGCATTTT	CASSRDDPPNQPQHF
.	TRBV5-1	once	TRBJ2-3	TGCGCCAGCAGCTTGGCAGTCGGCGGGGGCGGTTCCACAGATACGCAGTATTTT	CASSLAVGGGGSTDTQYF
.	TRBV7-6	.	TRBJ2-3	TGTGCCAGCAGCTCCATACTAGGGGGGAGAGCAGATACGCAGTATTTT	CASSSILGGRADTQYF
.	TRBV13	.	TRBJ2-5	TGTGCCAGCAGCTTAGCCGGTTTCCAAGAGACCCAGTACTTC	CASSLAGFQETQYF
TRBD1	TRBV27	.	TRBJ2-7	TGTGCCAGCAGCTCTTTGGGGGGACAGGTCTTCTACGAGCAGTACTTC	CASSSLGGQVFYEQYF
TRBD2	TRBV7-3	.	TRBJ2-1	TGTGCCAGCAGCTTAGTAGCGGGAGGCTACAATGAGCAGTTCTTC	CASSLVAGGYNEQFF
.	TRBV9	.	TRBJ1-3	TGTGCCAGCAGCTCCCAAGGGGGGCTGTCTGGAAACACCATATATTTT	CASSSQGGLSGNTIYF
.	TRBV30	few	TRBJ2-1	TGTGCCTGGAGCACACTAGCCTGGAGGGCCGGGAATGAGCAGTTCTTC	CAWSTLAWRAGNEQFF
TRBD2	TRBV5-4	.	TRBJ2-2	TGTGCCAGCAGCGCGACTAGCGGGAGCACCGGGGAGCTGTTTTTT	CASSATSGSTGELFF
TRBD1	TRBV27	once	TRBJ1-6	TGTGCCAGCAGTATAGTCTCGGGACAGGGGCTTTCACCCCTCCACTTT	CASSIVSGQGLSPLHF
TRBD1	TRBV5-1	.	TRBJ2-3	TGCGCCAGCAGCAAGACAGGGGATAACACAGATACGCAGTATTTT	CASSKTGDNTDTQYF
TRBD1	TRBV15	.	TRBJ1-4	TGTGCCACCAGCAAGAACCGGGACAGCCCGGAAAAACTGTTTTTT	CATSKNRDSPEKLFF
.	TRBV6-6	.	TRBJ2-1	TGTGCCAGCAGTCCCCAAAGCGGGAATGAGCAGTTCTTC	CASSPQSGNEQFF
TRBD1	TRBV7-2	.	TRBJ1-2	TGTGCCAGCAGCCCCAGCCGGGGACAGTCCTATGGCTACACCTTC	CASSPSRGQSYGYTF
.	TRBV6-5	many	TRBJ2-5	TGTGCCAGCAGTTACTCTTCTTTCGAGACCCAGTACTTC	CASSYSSFETQYF
.	TRBV7-9	few	TRBJ1-1	TGTGCCAGCAGCGGACTCCCGAACACTGAAGCTTTCTTT	CASSGLPNTEAFF
.	TRBV4-2	.	TRBJ1-4	TGTGCCAGCAGCCGTTCGGGGGATGGTGAAAAACTGTTTTTT	CASSRSGDGEKLFF
.	TRBV7-9	.	TRBJ1-1	TGTGCCAGCAGCCTTGGGGGAGCAGGGGTGTGGACTGAAGCTTTCTTT	CASSLGGAGVWTEAFF
TRBD1	TRBV6-5	.	TRBJ1-3	TGTGCCAGCAGGCCACAGGGGGCTGGAAACACCATATATTTT	CASRPQGAGNTIYF
TRBD1	TRBV27	.	TRBJ1-4	TGTGCCAGCAGTCGGGCAGGGGGCGATGAAAAACTGTTTTTT	CASSRAGGDEKLFF
.	TRBV6-5	.	TRBJ2-3	TGTGCCAGCAGTAAACGTTTAGGGGGCACAGATACGCAGTATTTT	CASSKRLGGTDTQYF
.	TRBV5-1	.	TRBJ1-6	TGCGCCAGCAGCTCGGGACACCAGAATTCACCCCTCCACTTT	CASSSGHQNSPLHF
TRBD1	TRBV29-1	few	TRBJ2-4	TGCAGCGTTGGGCAGGGGGAAAACATTCAGTACTTC	CSVGQGENIQYF
.	TRBV30	.	TRBJ1-1	TGTGCCTGGAGTGACAGGGTAGCTTTCTTT	CAWSDRVAFF
.	TRBV28	.	TRBJ1-5	TGTGCCAGCAGTTTATTTGGGAGGGACACTAGCAATCAGCCCCAGCATTTT	CASSLFGRDTSNQPQHF
.	TRBV7-8	.	TRBJ2-1	TGTGCCAGCAGGCGACAGGTCGACAATGAGCAGTTCTTC	CASRRQVDNEQFF
.	TRBV30	.	TRBJ2-1	TGTGCCTGGAGTGGGGCCCTCAATTGGGATGAGCAGTTCTTC	CAWSGALNWDEQFF
.	TRBV21-1	.	TRBJ2-7	TGTGATGGGACTAGCGGACTCTACGAGCAGTACTTC	CDGTSGLYEQYF
.	TRBV13	few	TRBJ1-1	TGTGCCAGCAGCTTAGGCAGGTTAAACACTGAAGCTTTCTTT	CASSLGRLNTEAFF
.	TRBV5-4	.	TRBJ2-7	TGTGCCAGCAGCTTGCCGCGTGCACCATCCTACGAGCAGTACTTC	CASSLPRAPSYEQYF
.	TRBV7-9	.	TRBJ2-5	TGTGCCAGCAACATAGGAGGGAGCAGAGAGACCCAGTACTTC	CASNIGGSRETQYF
TRBD2	TRBV10-3	few	TRBJ2-1	TGTGCCATCAGTGAGTCAGGGACTAGCTACAATGAGCAGTTCTTC	CAISESGTSYNEQFF
.	TRBV2	.	TRBJ1-5	TGTGCCAGCACCTGGGGGGGATCTCAGCCCCAGCATTTT	CASTWGGSQPQHF
.	TRBV6-6	.	TRBJ1-2	TGTGCCAGCAGTTACGAGAGGGCAGGGTTCACCTTC	CASSYERAGFTF
TRBD2	TRBV5-1	.	TRBJ2-1	TGCGCCAGCAGCTTGGGGCTAGCGGGAGCCGATGAGCAGTTCTTC	CASSLGLAGADEQFF
TRBD1	TRBV14	.	TRBJ1-1	TGTGCCAGCAGCCGCGACAGGGGCGAGGGCACTGAAGCTTTCTTT	CASSRDRGEGTEAFF